One and the same sample provided the 25 T cell receptor beta chains below, sequenced in a study of blood T cell repertoires in COVID-19. TCRdb keeps only in-frame clones here, not all; method: immunoSEQ multiplex PCR. The sample lists 25,000 to 35,000 clones; approximately 92% were seen once. Sequenced input: peripheral blood. Receptors were obtained from a human donor with acute or convalescent COVID-19. The donor label of this sample is uncertain.

The V gene is TRBV14, the J gene TRBJ1-1; D is unresolved. CDR1 is SGHDN and CDR2 is FVKESK in the germline V gene. CDR3 length: 15 residues. V lost 1 base to trimming and J lost 3 bases, with 12 bases between them. CDR3: CASSQGQNRYTEAFF. The DNA for the CDR3 is TGTGCCAGCAGCCAAGGTCAGAACCGATACACTGAAGCTTTCTTT.

CDR3 sequence reads: CSVLIGRGEETQYF. The CDR3 DNA sequence: TGCAGCGTCTTAATAGGACGGGGGGAAGAGACCCAGTACTTC. The chain couples TRBV29-1 to TRBJ2-5; TRBD2 matches 7 bases. This CDR3 region has 14 residues. Germline lookup yields CDR1 SQVTM and CDR2 ANQGSEA. V trimming: 6 bases; J trimming: 3 bases; junction bases outside the gene matches: 10.

This chain connects TRBV3-1 (or the pseudogene TRBV3-2) to TRBJ1-2; maybe TRBD1 (5 bases). The CDR3 is made up of 12 amino acids. The V gene lost 3 bases and the J gene lost 11 bases, with 13 bases spanning the gap. Germline assignment: CDR1 LGHDT and CDR2 YNNKEL (reference sequence). CDR3 DNA: TGTGCCAGCAGCCACCCCGATGGGGGGTACACCTTC. The encoded protein is CASSHPDGGYTF.

This chain joins TRBV2 and TRBJ1-2, with 7 nucleotides matching TRBD1. V lost 2 bases to trimming and J lost 0 bases; unmatched junction nucleotides: 3. CDR1 SNHLY and CDR2 FYNNEI come from the germline V gene. This CDR3 comprises 15 residues. The CDR3 sequence: CASSERTGPNYGYTF. The CDR3 DNA reads TGTGCCAGCAGTGAAAGGACAGGTCCTAACTATGGCTACACCTTC. The full variable domain, with the rest looked up from reference TRBV2 and TRBJ1-2, is EPEVTQTPSHQVTQMGQEVILRCVPISNHLYFYWYRQILGQKVEFLVSFYNNEISEKSEIFDDQFSVERPDGSNFTLKIRSTKLEDSAMYFCASSERTGPNYGYTFGSGTRLTVV.

V usage is TRBV12-5 and J usage is TRBJ2-1; D gene uncertain. The CDR3 is 12 residues long. V lost 3 bases and J 9 bases, leaving 9 bases between the germline ends. Germline assignment: CDR1 LGHNT and CDR2 FRNRAP. CDR3: CASGFISREQFF. The CDR3 coding sequence is TGTGCTAGTGGTTTTATTAGTCGTGAGCAGTTCTTC.

The chain recombines TRBV7-8 with TRBJ2-3; possible D gene TRBD2, 5 bases. Germline values: CDR1 SGHVS, CDR2 FQNEAQ. This CDR3 comprises 17 residues. Deletions cut 4 bases from V and 5 bases from J, with 22 bases between. In DNA form, the CDR3 reads TGTGCCAGCAGCTCGCAGGCCGGGATTCGAGGAGGAGATACGCAGTATTTT. Amino acid sequence: CASSSQAGIRGGDTQYF.

The V gene is TRBV29-1, the J gene TRBJ1-2; TRBD1 aligns across 8 bases. This CDR3 spans 15 amino acids. V dropped 6 bases and J dropped 4; count of bases not matched to a gene: 13. CDR1 and CDR2 from the germline V gene are SQVTM and ANQGSEA. The CDR3 nucleotides read TGCAGCGTGAGCCAATCCGGACAGGGAAGCTATGGCTACACCTTC. It specifies CSVSQSGQGSYGYTF.

The V call is TRBV7-6, the J call TRBJ2-1; D possibly corresponds to TRBD1 (6 bases). V was pared by 10 bases and J by 0 bases, with 10 bases between. The germline V gene has CDR1 SGHVS and CDR2 FNYEAQ. The CDR3 runs to 13 residues. CDR3 in DNA: TGTGCCATTTCGACAGGCTCCTACAATGAGCAGTTCTTC. It translates to CAISTGSYNEQFF.

The CDR3 DNA reads TGCGCCAGCAGCATAGGACAGGAGAAGCCCCAGCATTTT. It codes for CASSIGQEKPQHF. V and J are TRBV4-3 and TRBJ1-5, with 7 bases lining up with TRBD1. The trim removed 5 bases at V and 8 bases at J, leaving 6 bases unmatched. The CDR3 contains 13 residues. CDR1 and CDR2 from the germline V gene are LGHNA and YSLEER.

A single count supports this clone. The chain couples TRBV7-9 to TRBJ2-3; D might be TRBD1 (6 bases). In germline, CDR1 is SEHNR, CDR2 FQNEAQ (reference sequence). The CDR3 loop spans 14 amino acids. V was cut by 1 base and J by 5 bases, with 10 bases left in between. CDR3 DNA sequence: TGTGCCAGCAGCTTAGTCATCAGGGGAGATACGCAGTATTTT. It encodes CASSLVIRGDTQYF.

The chain employs TRBV6-5 and TRBJ1-6, with a tentative D call TRBD1 (6 bases). The CDR3 has 14 amino acids. The germline CDR1 and CDR2 sequences are MNHEY and SVGAGI. Trimming took off 6 bases at V and 7 bases at J, with 13 bases between the two ends. CDR3 in DNA: TGTGCCAGCAGGACCGGGACACAGAATTCACCCCTCCACTTT. Protein: CASRTGTQNSPLHF.

The V call is TRBV15, the J call TRBJ1-6; perhaps TRBD1 as D (5 bases). Germline-derived CDR1 and CDR2 are LNHNV and YYDKDF (reference sequence). V was trimmed by 1 base and J by 3 bases, leaving 13 bases between them. This CDR3 comprises 17 residues. Here the CDR3 DNA reads TGTGCCACCAGCAGAGGCGGAACAGGTTACTATAATTCACCCCTCCACTTT. It encodes CATSRGGTGYYNSPLHF.

The rearrangement joins TRBV5-6 to TRBJ2-5; 8 bases are shared with TRBD2. The germline V gene has CDR1 SGHDT and CDR2 YYEEEE. V lost 3 bases and J lost 5; bases outside the gene matches: 12. The CDR3 consists of 16 residues. The CDR3 protein is CASSYNPGGFTETQYF. The CDR3 DNA sequence: TGTGCCAGCAGCTACAATCCGGGGGGGTTTACCGAGACCCAGTACTTC.

V is TRBV18 and J is TRBJ2-2; 13 positions agree with TRBD2. CDR3 length: 16 amino acids. J lost 8 bases, V lost 0 bases, and 3 bases had no gene match. Germline-derived CDR1 and CDR2 are KGHSH and LQKENI. CDR3 DNA sequence: TGTGCCAGCTCACCACCGGGACTAGCGGGATTAGGGGAGCTGTTTTTT. Its translation is CASSPPGLAGLGELFF.

The chain uses TRBV18 and TRBJ1-4, with D possibly matching TRBD1 (5 bases). The germline V and J ends were trimmed by 6 bases and 5 bases, with 13 bases remaining between them. The CDR3 is made up of 14 amino acids. Germline CDR1 KGHSH, CDR2 LQKENI. The CDR3, as DNA: TGTGCCAGCTCGCGACAGAGCCGGAATGAAAAACTGTTTTTT. Amino acids: CASSRQSRNEKLFF.

The gene calls are TRBV5-1 and TRBJ1-1; D is unresolved. The germline V gene has CDR1 SGHRS and CDR2 YFSETQ. Deletions cut 4 bases from V and 3 bases from J, with 10 bases between. CDR3 length: 13 amino acids. DNA for the CDR3: TGCGCCAGCAGCACCACGGCGGACACTGAAGCTTTCTTT. This sequence encodes CASSTTADTEAFF.

This clone was seen once. The chain couples TRBV3-1 (or the pseudogene TRBV3-2) to TRBJ2-1; 11 nucleotides match TRBD1. Germline values: CDR1 LGHDT, CDR2 YNNKEL (reference sequence). The CDR3 runs to 15 residues. The V and J ends lost 4 bases and 8 bases, in that order; junction bases with no gene match: 7. The CDR3 DNA reads as TGTGCCAGCAGCCTTCGGACAGGGGGCTCAGATGAGCAGTTCTTC. It specifies CASSLRTGGSDEQFF.

The sample holds one count of this clone. The chain combines TRBV12-5 with TRBJ1-2, with no clear D. Germline V gives CDR1 LGHNT, CDR2 FRNRAP. V was trimmed by 0 bases and J by 10 bases, leaving 6 bases between them. The CDR3 contains 11 residues. The CDR3 is CASGLVSYYTF. The DNA for the CDR3 is TGTGCTAGTGGTTTGGTGTCGTACTACACCTTC.

This chain uses TRBV5-1 with TRBJ1-1; weak D call: TRBD1 (6 bases). Germline V gene lookup returns CDR1 SGHRS and CDR2 YFSETQ. V was clipped by 1 base and J by 6 bases, with 16 bases between them. The CDR3 consists of 15 residues. The CDR3 DNA reads TGCGCCAGCAGCTTGTCTGTCTCTGAGGGGGCTGAAGCTTTCTTT. Translated, it gives CASSLSVSEGAEAFF. The entire variable domain, with the rest obtained from reference TRBV5-1 and TRBJ1-1, is as follows: KAGVTQTPRYLIKTRGQQVTLSCSPISGHRSVSWYQQTPGQGLQFLFEYFSETQRNKGNFPGRFSGRQFSNSRSEMNVSTLELGDSALYLCASSLSVSEGAEAFFGQGTRLTVV.

The chain combines TRBV5-3 with TRBJ2-7; 9 positions match TRBD1. TRBV5-3 is reported as an ORF; its role is uncertain. CDR3 length: 16 residues. Trimming removed 3 bases from V and 3 bases from J; junction bases left unmatched: 10. In DNA, the CDR3 is TGTGCCAGAAGCTCCCTCCCCGGGACAGGGCTCTACGAGCAGTACTTC. Its protein product is CARSSLPGTGLYEQYF.

The sample holds a few counts of this clone. The chain uses TRBV30 and TRBJ2-7, with D tentatively TRBD2 (6 bases). Germline assignment: CDR1 GTSNPN and CDR2 SVGIG (reference sequence). The CDR3 covers 15 residues. The V gene lost 4 bases and the J gene lost 6 bases, with 22 bases spanning the gap. The CDR3 loop is CAWKGNWGGPGEQYF. The CDR3, as DNA: TGTGCCTGGAAAGGTAACTGGGGAGGACCGGGCGAGCAGTACTTC.

The chain uses TRBV30 and TRBJ2-1; 9 nucleotides agree with TRBD1. With V trimmed by 3 bases and J by 3 bases, 6 bases remained unmatched. CDR1 and CDR2 (germline): GTSNPN, SVGIG (reference sequence). The CDR3 length is 15 residues. CDR3 residues: CAWSGDRGYYNEQFF. The CDR3 DNA is TGTGCCTGGAGCGGTGACAGGGGGTACTACAATGAGCAGTTCTTC. The full variable domain, its missing parts supplied by reference TRBV30 and TRBJ2-1, is SQTIHQWPATLVQPVGSPLSLECTVEGTSNPNLYWYRQAAGRGLQLLFYSVGIGQISSEVPQNLSASRPQDRQFILSSKKLLLSDSGFYLCAWSGDRGYYNEQFFGPGTRLTVL.

The chain couples TRBV18 to TRBJ1-1; 8 bases map to TRBD1. The CDR3 consists of 14 residues. Per germline, CDR1 KGHSH and CDR2 LQKENI. V gave up 3 bases and J gave up 3 bases; unmatched junction bases: 3. The CDR3 DNA reads TGTGCCAGCTCACCCTCAGGGGGCGACACTGAAGCTTTCTTT. Translation gives CASSPSGGDTEAFF. Complete variable domain (other parts from reference TRBV18 and TRBJ1-1): NAGVMQNPRHLVRRRGQEARLRCSPMKGHSHVYWYRQLPEEGLKFMVYLQKENIIDESGMPKERFSAEFPKEGPSILRIQQVVRGDSAAYFCASSPSGGDTEAFFGQGTRLTVV.

V and J are TRBV2 and TRBJ1-2, with D uncertain. CDR3 size: 14 residues. The germline CDR1 and CDR2 sequences are SNHLY and FYNNEI. Between the trimmed V and J ends, which lost 1 base and 2 bases, there was a span of 8 bases. The CDR3 DNA reads as TGTGCCAGCAGTGAAGGAAACAGAAACTATGGCTACACCTTC. It codes for CASSEGNRNYGYTF.

The chain links TRBV5-4 to TRBJ1-5; TRBD1 might be the D (6 bases). Per germline, CDR1 SGHNT and CDR2 YYREEE (reference sequence). The germline V and J ends were trimmed by 0 bases and 4 bases, with 14 bases remaining between them. This CDR3 is built from 16 residues. The CDR3 is CASSLAGGTLNQPQHF. CDR3 sequence (DNA): TGTGCCAGCAGCTTGGCGGGGGGCACGCTTAATCAGCCCCAGCATTTT.